This entry describes one T cell receptor (beta chain). The data belong to a study of blood T cell repertoires in COVID-19. Study background: Samples taken during acute and convalescent COVID-19 were collected in the United States, Italy and Spain. The cDNA or gDNA used as material had been derived from T cells, B-cell-depleted T cells, or PBMCs.

As handled by the study authors: Reference gene primer amplification gave estimated nucleated cell counts. Generated by immunoSEQ multiplex PCR, the TCRdb table keeps only in-frame clones and is missing some. The V and J calls and clone size were taken over from that table, and D and trimming were inferred from the DNA. The sample shows about 330,000 clones, around nine tenths of them seen only once. This CDR3 comprises 13 residues. In germline, CDR1 is SGHRS, CDR2 YFSETQ. The ends were cut back, 7 bases at V and 6 bases at J, with 15 bases in the middle. The receptor was isolated from a man aged 25 to 40 who had recovered from COVID-19. Sequencing was performed on PBMCs or T cells enriched from blood (not recorded which). The V call is TRBV5-1, the J call TRBJ2-3; no clear D. This CDR3 is CASAAVPSDTQYF. The CDR3 DNA reads as TGCGCCAGCGCGGCAGTACCTTCGGATACGCAGTATTTT.